Following are 14 T cell receptor beta chains from one sample sequenced in a study of shared clonotypes between healthy human individuals. Clones were read by immunoSEQ multiplex PCR, and TCRdb kept only the in-frame ones, dropping some. The sample shows some 2.4 million clones, 80% to 95% of them seen only once. Sequencing was carried out using naive CD4+ T cells from PBMCs. The subset was: CD45RA+ positively selected. All receptors derive from a man aged 18-30 years in good health. Some clones in this sample may be carry-over from other donors' samples.

The J gene is TRBJ2-1, the V gene TRBV18, with TRBD1 matching over 9 bases. Germline CDR1 KGHSH, CDR2 LQKENI. The CDR3 totals 17 residues. With 3 bases clipped from V and 3 bases from J, the junction kept 9 bases outside the gene matches. DNA for the CDR3: TGTGCCAGCTCACCTGGGACAGGGAATAGTGGCTACAATGAGCAGTTCTTC. Its translation: CASSPGTGNSGYNEQFF.

A remark on this clone: Other DNA sequences from this sample encode an identical CDR3 as well. The rearrangement joins TRBV28 to TRBJ2-3; 13 bases fit TRBD2. CDR3 length equals 16 residues. The germline V gene encodes CDR1 MDHEN and CDR2 SYDVKM. V lost 4 bases and J lost 2; bases outside the gene matches: 3. The CDR3, as DNA: TGTGCCAGCAGTTCGGGACTAGCGGGATTCACAGATACGCAGTATTTT. It specifies CASSSGLAGFTDTQYF.

The chain combines TRBV10-2 with TRBJ2-3, with 8 bases matching TRBD2. Germline assignment: CDR1 WSHSY and CDR2 SAAADI. The V segment lost 6 bases and the J segment 1 base; nucleotides outside the gene matches: 6. The CDR3 runs to 15 residues. The CDR3 sequence is CASSPLTSGTDTQYF. The CDR3 DNA follows: TGCGCCAGCAGCCCCCTGACTAGCGGCACAGATACGCAGTATTTT.

V and J are TRBV5-4 and TRBJ2-1; weak D call: TRBD2 (5 bases). Germline lookup yields CDR1 SGHNT and CDR2 YYREEE (reference sequence). The germline V and J ends were trimmed by 4 bases and 4 bases, with 18 bases remaining between them. This CDR3 region has 16 residues. CDR3 sequence reads: CASSPSETGNYNEQFF. In DNA form, the CDR3 reads TGTGCCAGCAGCCCCTCCGAGACCGGGAATTACAATGAGCAGTTCTTC.

The J gene is TRBJ1-1, the V gene TRBV7-8, with 9 bases identical to TRBD1. Germline CDR1 reads SGHVS; CDR2 reads FQNEAQ. This CDR3 comprises 16 residues. With V trimmed by 5 bases and J by 1 base, 8 bases remained unmatched. CDR3 DNA: TGTGCCAGCAGCCCACAGGGGGCGAGGGAGAACACTGAAGCTTTCTTT. Amino acid sequence: CASSPQGARENTEAFF.

The chain employs TRBV29-1 and TRBJ2-3; 14 nucleotides align to TRBD2. The CDR3 contains 15 residues. Trimming took 6 bases from V and 5 from J; bases not matched to a gene: 7. Germline assignment: CDR1 SQVTM and CDR2 ANQGSEA. CDR3 sequence (DNA): TGCAGCGTGGGGACTAGCGGGAGAGGGGAAGATACGCAGTATTTT. Translation gives CSVGTSGRGEDTQYF.

A remark on this clone: The same CDR3 also results from other DNA sequences found in this sample. This rearrangement joins TRBV7-3 to TRBJ2-3; no clear D. The CDR3 extends over 14 amino acids. V lost 0 bases and J 0 bases, leaving 4 bases between the germline ends. Germline values: CDR1 SGHTA, CDR2 FQGTGA. The DNA for the CDR3 is TGTGCCAGCAGCTTAACGCCTAGCACAGATACGCAGTATTTT. Translated: CASSLTPSTDTQYF.

J is TRBJ2-1 and V is TRBV7-2; 7 positions agree with TRBD1. J gave up 9 bases and V 5 bases, and 13 bases lay outside the gene matches. Germline CDR1 is SGHTA and CDR2 is FQGNSA. The CDR3 extends over 15 amino acids. The chain's CDR3 is CASSELAYGDSEQFF. For the CDR3, the DNA is TGTGCCAGCAGCGAGCTCGCATACGGGGACAGTGAGCAGTTCTTC.

The V and J genes are TRBV15 and TRBJ2-7, with D unresolved. CDR3 length: 13 amino acids. The germline V gene has CDR1 LNHNV and CDR2 YYDKDF (reference sequence). V was shortened by 3 bases and J by 5 bases, with 11 bases between the two germline ends. The CDR3 nucleotides read TGTGCCACCAGCAGGGGCCTTAGGGACGAGCAGTACTTC. This translates into CATSRGLRDEQYF. Based on the CDR3 plus reference TRBV15 and TRBJ2-7, the full variable domain is DAMVIQNPRYQVTQFGKPVTLSCSQTLNHNVMYWYQQKSSQAPKLLFHYYDKDFNNEADTPDNFQSRRPNTSFCFLDIRSPGLGDTAMYLCATSRGLRDEQYFGPGTRLTVT.

Only one count was recorded for this clone. This same CDR3 is encoded by further DNA sequences in the sample. The CDR3 loop is CASSEARDNQPQHF. CDR3 bases: TGTGCCAGCAGTGAAGCCAGGGACAATCAGCCCCAGCATTTT. V is TRBV2 and J is TRBJ1-5; a possible D gene is TRBD1 (5 bases). Germline V CDR1 and CDR2: SNHLY, FYNNEI. The CDR3 length is 14 residues. V shed 0 bases and J shed 3 bases, with 6 bases lying between them. The full variable domain, completed using reference TRBV2 and TRBJ1-5, is EPEVTQTPSHQVTQMGQEVILRCVPISNHLYFYWYRQILGQKVEFLVSFYNNEISEKSEIFDDQFSVERPDGSNFTLKIRSTKLEDSAMYFCASSEARDNQPQHFGDGTRLSIL.

The gene calls are TRBV9 and TRBJ1-4; D might be TRBD1 (5 bases). The CDR3 runs to 17 residues. V shed 0 bases and J shed 8 bases, with 20 bases lying between them. Germline CDR1 SGDLS, CDR2 YYNGEE. The CDR3: CASSVAGGAGRKEKLFF. CDR3 nucleotide sequence: TGTGCCAGCAGCGTAGCAGGTGGGGCAGGAAGAAAAGAAAAACTGTTTTTT.

The rearrangement uses TRBV2 and TRBJ1-2; weak D call: TRBD1 (5 bases). Germline CDR1 is SNHLY and CDR2 is FYNNEI. The CDR3 has 14 amino acids. Trimming took off 1 base at V and 8 bases at J, with 14 bases between the two ends. CDR3 sequence (DNA): TGTGCCAGCAGTGAAGTATGGGCAGGGCAGGGCTACACCTTC. The encoded protein is CASSEVWAGQGYTF.

The V call is TRBV27, the J call TRBJ2-5; TRBD2 might be the D (5 bases). The CDR3 has 17 residues. Trimming removed 1 base from V and 4 bases from J, with 19 bases in between. Germline V CDR1 and CDR2: MNHEY, SMNVEV (reference sequence). Written as DNA, the CDR3 is TGTGCCAGCAGTTTATATAGTCAGGTCTCGAGCGGAGAGACCCAGTACTTC. Amino acid sequence: CASSLYSQVSSGETQYF.

This chain links TRBV30 with TRBJ2-2, with D tentatively TRBD2 (6 bases). Germline CDR1 and CDR2: GTSNPN and SVGIG (reference sequence). This CDR3 is built from 13 residues. The ends were cut back, 3 bases at V and 4 bases at J, with 9 bases in the middle. CDR3 loop: CAWRRGGTGELFF. The CDR3 DNA reads TGTGCCTGGAGGCGGGGAGGCACCGGGGAGCTGTTTTTT.